A single sample gave rise to the 14 T cell receptor beta chains below, sequenced in a study of T-cell reconstitution after alpha-beta-depleted transplantation in children. Using unique molecular identifiers, the investigators prepared the TCRbeta library. TCRdb analysed the PCR reads with MiXCR anew, one entry per CDR3 protein. The sample consists of about 580,000 distinct CDR3 sequences, 23% of them appearing once. This sample comprised PBMCs, mostly from graft donor cells, obtained 360 days after TCRalphabeta/CD19-depleted stem cell transplant. These receptor sequences come from a boy in the first two years of life who had a stem cell transplant for acute myeloid leukemia, so the T cells may come from the graft donor.

This chain connects TRBV20-1 to TRBJ1-4; 7 nucleotides agree with TRBD1. The CDR3 is 18 amino acids. V lost 5 bases to trimming and J lost 3 bases; unmatched junction nucleotides: 18. Germline V lookup: CDR1 DFQATT, CDR2 SNEGSKA (reference sequence). The CDR3 spells CSAVQGRRTGASNEKLFF. CDR3 bases: TGCAGTGCTGTACAGGGGCGCCGGACCGGAGCTTCTAATGAAAAACTGTTTTTT.

This chain links TRBV5-6 with TRBJ2-5, with D possibly being TRBD1 (6 bases). This CDR3 contains 15 residues. Trimming shortened V by 4 bases and J by 4 bases, and 17 bases separated the two germline ends. Germline values: CDR1 SGHDT, CDR2 YYEEEE. CDR3 loop: CASSPTQGFGETQYF. CDR3 DNA: TGTGCCAGCAGCCCGACACAGGGATTTGGAGAGACCCAGTACTTC.

This clonotype was seen ten or more times. The V call is TRBV7-9, the J call TRBJ1-2, with TRBD1 matching over 8 bases. The V and J ends lost 1 base and 4 bases, in that order; junction bases with no gene match: 11. Germline V CDR1 and CDR2: SEHNR, FQNEAQ (reference sequence). The CDR3 loop spans 17 amino acids. CDR3 nucleotide sequence: TGTGCCAGCAGCTTAGGAGACCGACAGGGGAATCTCTATGGCTACACCTTC. It yields the protein CASSLGDRQGNLYGYTF.

This clonotype was recorded at least ten times. This chain joins TRBV12-3 or TRBV12-4 and TRBJ2-6, with 7 positions matching TRBD1. Trimming removed 6 bases from V and 4 bases from J; junction bases left unmatched: 6. CDR3 length: 15 residues. The CDR3 is CASSLTGAGANVLTF. CDR3 sequence (DNA): TGTGCCAGCAGCCTTACAGGGGCCGGGGCCAACGTCCTGACTTTC.

This clonotype was recorded many times. The chain links TRBV5-1 to TRBJ2-2; D unclear. Trimming shortened V by 0 bases and J by 9 bases, and 9 bases separated the two germline ends. Looked up from germline, CDR1 is SGHRS and CDR2 is YFSETQ. There are 13 residues in the CDR3. The CDR3, as DNA: TGCGCCAGCAGCTTGGCTTCAGGCCGGGAGCTGTTTTTT. Encoded protein: CASSLASGRELFF.

This clonotype was detected many times. The CDR3 reads CSARGWRPDNEQFF. CDR3 coding DNA: TGCAGTGCTAGAGGGTGGCGCCCCGACAATGAGCAGTTCTTC. This chain connects TRBV20-1 to TRBJ2-1; D is ambiguous. Germline-derived CDR1 and CDR2 are DFQATT and SNEGSKA (reference sequence). V was pared by 1 base and J by 5 bases, with 12 bases between. The CDR3 is 14 amino acids.

As concerns this clonotype: This could be a read error, since a much larger clone is one nucleotide away. V and J are TRBV20-1 and TRBJ2-7; D may be TRBD1 (6 bases). The length of the CDR3 is 13 residues. The V end was cut by 6 bases, the J end by 0 bases, with 12 bases between. Germline CDR1 and CDR2: DFQATT and SNEGSKA (reference sequence). The CDR3 bases are TGCAGTGCCGTTCCGGGACACTCCTACGAGCAGTACTTC. It yields the protein CSAVPGHSYEQYF.

This chain uses TRBV20-1 with TRBJ2-3; D is unresolved. The CDR3 sequence is 12 residues long. The V end was cut by 7 bases, the J end by 1 base, with 9 bases between. CDR1 DFQATT and CDR2 SNEGSKA come from the germline V gene (reference sequence). The CDR3 sequence is CSVQVGTDTQYF. CDR3 nucleotides: TGCAGTGTTCAAGTCGGCACAGATACGCAGTATTTT.

J is TRBJ2-2 and V is TRBV9; 9 nucleotides match TRBD1. CDR1 and CDR2 from the germline V gene are SGDLS and YYNGEE. The V and J ends lost 4 bases and 8 bases, in that order; junction bases with no gene match: 15. The CDR3 extends over 17 amino acids. The CDR3 protein is CASSPQDRTGVAGELFF. DNA for the CDR3: TGTGCCAGCAGCCCCCAGGATAGGACAGGGGTAGCGGGGGAGCTGTTTTTT.

This clonotype was counted only a few times. This chain uses TRBV24-1 with TRBJ2-4, with unresolved D. Trimming stripped 2 bases from V and 8 bases from J, with 9 bases between. The CDR3 runs to 13 residues. In germline, CDR1 is KGHDR, CDR2 SFDVKD. CDR3 loop: CATSDSSLDIQYF. The CDR3 bases are TGTGCCACCAGTGATTCTAGTTTGGACATTCAGTACTTC.

This clonotype was found a few times. The chain employs TRBV27 and TRBJ1-1; 8 nucleotides agree with TRBD1. The V gene's germline CDR1 is MNHEY and CDR2 SMNVEV (reference sequence). CDR3 length: 14 amino acids. J was trimmed by 8 bases and V by 4 bases; bases with no gene match: 9. This chain's CDR3 is CASSWTPGQAEAFF. CDR3 DNA sequence: TGTGCCAGCAGTTGGACACCGGGACAGGCCGAAGCTTTCTTT.

The rearrangement links TRBV7-9 to TRBJ1-1; 9 nucleotides align to TRBD1. Trimming took 5 bases from V and 1 from J; bases not matched to a gene: 8. Per the germline V gene, CDR1 is SEHNR and CDR2 is FQNEAQ (reference sequence). CDR3 length: 16 residues. In nucleotides, the CDR3 is TGTGCCAGCAGCCGTCTCGGGACAGGGACGAACACTGAAGCTTTCTTT. Protein sequence: CASSRLGTGTNTEAFF.

This clonotype was detected only a few times. The J gene is TRBJ2-2, the V gene TRBV5-1; the D gene is possibly TRBD1 (5 bases). V was clipped by 5 bases and J by 5 bases, with 16 bases between them. Germline V gene lookup returns CDR1 SGHRS and CDR2 YFSETQ. CDR3 length: 15 amino acids. The CDR3 sequence: CASSLVRRGTGELFF. In DNA form, the CDR3 reads TGCGCCAGCAGTCTAGTCCGAAGGGGTACCGGGGAGCTGTTTTTT.

This rearrangement joins TRBV5-6 to TRBJ2-3; D unclear. Germline CDR1 is SGHDT and CDR2 is YYEEEE. The length of the CDR3 is 15 residues. Trimming stripped 7 bases from V and 2 bases from J, with 17 bases between. The CDR3 DNA is TGTGCCAGCGACCAGGCCAAACTCTCCACAGATACGCAGTATTTT. It translates to CASDQAKLSTDTQYF.